Sequencing of this T cell receptor beta chain was carried out in a study of siplizumab effects on memory and regulatory T cells. From germline, CDR1 is SGHVS and CDR2 FNYEAQ. The length of the CDR3 is 16 residues. Trimming left V 8 bases short and J 0 bases short, with 20 bases between. Libraries were prepared by immunoSEQ multiplex PCR; TCRdb keeps only in-frame clonotypes and omits some of them. The data contain around 100,000 clones, less than 95% of them singletons. With respect to this clone: Its antigen remains unidentified.

Study findings and constraints: Naive T cells were seen as more diverse than memory cells and as major alloresponse contributors. A mean of approximately 70% of mappable alloreactive CD4+ clones were Treg-derived with siplizumab, compared with 25% to 30% in controls.

The clonotype comes from a human donor in good health. The V and J genes are TRBV7-6 and TRBJ2-7; a possible D gene is TRBD2 (6 bases). Sequencing was done on a sample of non-Treg CD4+ T cells sorted from blood. The chain's CDR3 is CASEISGTRRSYEQYF. The DNA for the CDR3 is TGTGCCAGCGAGATATCAGGGACTCGGCGCTCCTACGAGCAGTACTTC.